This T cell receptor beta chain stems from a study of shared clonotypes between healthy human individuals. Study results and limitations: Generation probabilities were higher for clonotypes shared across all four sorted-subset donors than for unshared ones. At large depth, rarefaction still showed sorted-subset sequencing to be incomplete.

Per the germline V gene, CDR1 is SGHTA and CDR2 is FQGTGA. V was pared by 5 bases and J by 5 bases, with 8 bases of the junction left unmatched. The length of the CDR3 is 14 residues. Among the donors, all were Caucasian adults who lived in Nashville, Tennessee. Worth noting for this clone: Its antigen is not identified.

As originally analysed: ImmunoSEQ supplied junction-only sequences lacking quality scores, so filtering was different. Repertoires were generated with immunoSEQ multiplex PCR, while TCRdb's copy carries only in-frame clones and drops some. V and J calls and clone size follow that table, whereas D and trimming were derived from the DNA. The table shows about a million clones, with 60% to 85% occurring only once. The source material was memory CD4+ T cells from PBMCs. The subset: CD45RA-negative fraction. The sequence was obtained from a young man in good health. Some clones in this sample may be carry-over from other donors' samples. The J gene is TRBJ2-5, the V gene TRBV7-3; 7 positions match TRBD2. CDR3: CASSPRGGLETQYF. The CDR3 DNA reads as TGTGCCAGCAGCCCCCGGGGAGGGCTTGAGACCCAGTACTTC.